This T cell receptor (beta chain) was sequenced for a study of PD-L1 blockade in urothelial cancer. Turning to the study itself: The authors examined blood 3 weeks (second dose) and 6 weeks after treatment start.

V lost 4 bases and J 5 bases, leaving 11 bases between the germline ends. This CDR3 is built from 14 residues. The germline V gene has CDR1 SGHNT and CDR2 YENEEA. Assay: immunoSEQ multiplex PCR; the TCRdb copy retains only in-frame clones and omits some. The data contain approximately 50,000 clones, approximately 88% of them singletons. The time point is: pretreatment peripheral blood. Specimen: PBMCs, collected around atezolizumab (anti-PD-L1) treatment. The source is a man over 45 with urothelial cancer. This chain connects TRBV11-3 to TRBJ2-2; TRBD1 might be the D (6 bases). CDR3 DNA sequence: TGTGCCAGCAGCTCCCCCACAGGGACCGGGGAGCTGTTTTTT. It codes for CASSSPTGTGELFF. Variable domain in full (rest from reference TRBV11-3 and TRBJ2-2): EAGVVQSPRYKIIEKKQPVAFWCNPISGHNTLYWYLQNLGQGPELLIRYENEEAVDDSQLPKDRFSAERLKGVDSTLKIQPAELGDSAVYLCASSSPTGTGELFFGEGSRLTVL.